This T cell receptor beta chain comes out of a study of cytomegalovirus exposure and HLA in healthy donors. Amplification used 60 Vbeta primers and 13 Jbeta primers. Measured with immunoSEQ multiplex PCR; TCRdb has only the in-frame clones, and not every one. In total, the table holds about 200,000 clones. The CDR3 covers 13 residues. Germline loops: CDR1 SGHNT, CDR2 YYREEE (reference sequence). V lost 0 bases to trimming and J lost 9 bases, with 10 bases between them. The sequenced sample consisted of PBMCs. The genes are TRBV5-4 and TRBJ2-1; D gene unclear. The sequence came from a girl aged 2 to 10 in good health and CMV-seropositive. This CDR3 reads CASSLGDNGEQFF. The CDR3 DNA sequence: TGTGCCAGCAGCTTGGGCGATAACGGTGAGCAGTTCTTC. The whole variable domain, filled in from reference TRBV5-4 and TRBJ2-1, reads ETGVTQSPTHLIKTRGQQVTLRCSSQSGHNTVSWYQQALGQGPQFIFQYYREEENGRGNFPPRFSGLQFPNYSSELNVNALELDDSALYLCASSLGDNGEQFFGPGTRLTVL.